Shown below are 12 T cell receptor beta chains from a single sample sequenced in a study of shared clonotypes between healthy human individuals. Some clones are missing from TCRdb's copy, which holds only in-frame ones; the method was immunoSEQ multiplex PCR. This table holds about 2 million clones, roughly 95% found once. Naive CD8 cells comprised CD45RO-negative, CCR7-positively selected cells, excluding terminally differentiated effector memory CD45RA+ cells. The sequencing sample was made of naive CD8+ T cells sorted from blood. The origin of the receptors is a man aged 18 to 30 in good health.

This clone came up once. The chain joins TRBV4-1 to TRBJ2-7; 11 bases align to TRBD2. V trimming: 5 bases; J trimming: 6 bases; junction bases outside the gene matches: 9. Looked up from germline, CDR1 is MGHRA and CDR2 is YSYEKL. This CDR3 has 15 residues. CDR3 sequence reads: CASSSRLAGRGEQYF. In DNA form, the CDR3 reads TGCGCCAGCAGCTCACGACTAGCGGGAAGGGGCGAGCAGTACTTC.

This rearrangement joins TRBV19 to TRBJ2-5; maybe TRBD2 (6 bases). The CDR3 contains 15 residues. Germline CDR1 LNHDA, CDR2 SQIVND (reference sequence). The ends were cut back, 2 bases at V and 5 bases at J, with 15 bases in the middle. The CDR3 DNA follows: TGTGCCAGTAGTATAAGTTCGGGGGACGGTGAGACCCAGTACTTC. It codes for CASSISSGDGETQYF.

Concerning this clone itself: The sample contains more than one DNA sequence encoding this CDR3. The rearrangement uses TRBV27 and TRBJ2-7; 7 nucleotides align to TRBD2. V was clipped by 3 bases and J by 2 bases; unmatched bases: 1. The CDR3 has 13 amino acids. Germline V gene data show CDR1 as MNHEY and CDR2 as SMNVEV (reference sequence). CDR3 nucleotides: TGTGCCAGCAGTTTGAGCGGGGCCTACGAGCAGTACTTC. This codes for CASSLSGAYEQYF.

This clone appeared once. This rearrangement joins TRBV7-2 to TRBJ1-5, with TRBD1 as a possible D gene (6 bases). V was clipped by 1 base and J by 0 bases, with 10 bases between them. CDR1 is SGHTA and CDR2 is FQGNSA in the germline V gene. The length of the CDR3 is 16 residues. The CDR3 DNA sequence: TGTGCCAGCAGCTTAGGGGGGCCTCTTAGCAATCAGCCCCAGCATTTT. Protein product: CASSLGGPLSNQPQHF.

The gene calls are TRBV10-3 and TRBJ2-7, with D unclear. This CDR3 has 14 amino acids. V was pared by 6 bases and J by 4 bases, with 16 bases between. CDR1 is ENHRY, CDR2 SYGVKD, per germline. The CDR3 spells CAISTPVSPYEQYF. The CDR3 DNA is TGTGCCATCAGCACACCGGTCTCACCATACGAGCAGTACTTC.

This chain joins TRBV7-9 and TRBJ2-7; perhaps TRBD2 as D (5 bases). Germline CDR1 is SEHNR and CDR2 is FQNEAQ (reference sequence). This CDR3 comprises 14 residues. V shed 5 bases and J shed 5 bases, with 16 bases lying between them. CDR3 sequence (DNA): TGTGCCAGCAGCCCGAGGGTGTCCAGAGACGAGCAGTACTTC. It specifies CASSPRVSRDEQYF.

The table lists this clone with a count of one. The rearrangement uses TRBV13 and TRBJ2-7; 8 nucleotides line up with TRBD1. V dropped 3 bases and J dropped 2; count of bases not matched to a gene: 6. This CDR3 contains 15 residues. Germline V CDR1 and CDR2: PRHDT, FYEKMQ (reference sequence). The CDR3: CASSLGTGGPYEQYF. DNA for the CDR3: TGTGCCAGCAGCTTGGGAACAGGGGGACCCTACGAGCAGTACTTC.

CDR3 residues: CASSAGLSNQPQHF. The CDR3 DNA reads as TGTGCCAGCAGCGCCGGACTGAGCAATCAGCCCCAGCATTTT. This chain links TRBV9 with TRBJ1-5, with D unresolved. The V end lost 3 bases, the J end lost 1 base, and 8 bases lay between the germline ends. This CDR3 contains 14 residues. Germline V gene lookup returns CDR1 SGDLS and CDR2 YYNGEE.

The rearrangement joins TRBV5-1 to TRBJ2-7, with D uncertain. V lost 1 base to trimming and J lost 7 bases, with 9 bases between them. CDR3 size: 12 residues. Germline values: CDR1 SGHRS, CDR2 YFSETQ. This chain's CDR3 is CASSLFPNEQYF. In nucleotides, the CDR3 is TGCGCCAGCAGCTTGTTCCCTAATGAGCAGTACTTC.

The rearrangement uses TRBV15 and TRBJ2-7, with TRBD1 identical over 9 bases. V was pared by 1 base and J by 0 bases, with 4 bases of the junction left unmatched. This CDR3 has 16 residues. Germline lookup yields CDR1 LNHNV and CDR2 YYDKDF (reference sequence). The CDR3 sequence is CATSRGRTGDSYEQYF. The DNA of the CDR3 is TGTGCCACCAGCAGAGGAAGGACAGGGGACTCCTACGAGCAGTACTTC.

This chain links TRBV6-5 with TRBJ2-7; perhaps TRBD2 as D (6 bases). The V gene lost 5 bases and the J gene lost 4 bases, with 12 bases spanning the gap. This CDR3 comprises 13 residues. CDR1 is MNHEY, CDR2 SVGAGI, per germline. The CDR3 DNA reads TGTGCCAGCAGTACCACGGGAGAGTACGAGCAGTACTTC. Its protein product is CASSTTGEYEQYF.

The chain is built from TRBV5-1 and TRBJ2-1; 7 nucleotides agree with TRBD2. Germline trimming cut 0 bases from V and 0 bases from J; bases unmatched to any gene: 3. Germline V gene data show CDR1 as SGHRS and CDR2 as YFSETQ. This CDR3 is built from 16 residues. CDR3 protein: CASSLGKRGSYNEQFF. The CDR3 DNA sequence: TGCGCCAGCAGCTTGGGGAAGCGGGGCTCCTACAATGAGCAGTTCTTC.